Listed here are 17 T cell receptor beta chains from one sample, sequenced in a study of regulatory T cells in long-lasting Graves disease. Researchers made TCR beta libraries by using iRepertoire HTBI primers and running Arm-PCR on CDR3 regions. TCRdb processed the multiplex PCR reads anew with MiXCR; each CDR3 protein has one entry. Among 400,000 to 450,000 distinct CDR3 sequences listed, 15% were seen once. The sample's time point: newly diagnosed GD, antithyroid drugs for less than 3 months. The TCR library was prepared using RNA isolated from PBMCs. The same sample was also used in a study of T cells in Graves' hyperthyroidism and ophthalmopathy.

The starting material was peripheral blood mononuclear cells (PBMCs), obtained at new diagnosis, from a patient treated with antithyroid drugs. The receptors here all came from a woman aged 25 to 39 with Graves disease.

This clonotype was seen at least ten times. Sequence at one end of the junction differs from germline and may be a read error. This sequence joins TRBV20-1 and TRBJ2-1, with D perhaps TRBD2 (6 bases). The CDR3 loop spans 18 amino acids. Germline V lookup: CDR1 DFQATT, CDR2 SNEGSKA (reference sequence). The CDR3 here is CSATPSMNVEGAGNEQFF. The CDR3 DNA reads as TGCAGCGCTACCCCCAGTATGAATGTGGAGGGTGCTGGCAATGAGCAGTTCTTC.

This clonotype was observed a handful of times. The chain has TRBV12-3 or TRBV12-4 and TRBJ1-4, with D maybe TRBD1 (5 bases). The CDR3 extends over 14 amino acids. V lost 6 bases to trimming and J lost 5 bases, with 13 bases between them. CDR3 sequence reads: CASSPGRENEKLFF. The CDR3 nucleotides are TGTGCCAGCAGCCCGGGACGGGAAAATGAAAAACTGTTTTTT.

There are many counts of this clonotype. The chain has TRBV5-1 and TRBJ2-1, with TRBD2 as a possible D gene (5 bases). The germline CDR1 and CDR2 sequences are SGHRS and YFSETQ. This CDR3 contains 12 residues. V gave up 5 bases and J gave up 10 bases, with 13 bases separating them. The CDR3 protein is CASSFSGGEQFF. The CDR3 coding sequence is TGCGCCAGCAGTTTCTCCGGCGGGGAGCAGTTCTTC.

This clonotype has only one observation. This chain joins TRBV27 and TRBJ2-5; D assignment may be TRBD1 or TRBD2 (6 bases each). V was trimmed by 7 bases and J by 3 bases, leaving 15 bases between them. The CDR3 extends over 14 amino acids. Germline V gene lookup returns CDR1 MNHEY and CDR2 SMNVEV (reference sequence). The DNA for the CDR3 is TGTGCCAGCATTTACCGGGGGCTCGAAGAGACCCAGTACTTC. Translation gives CASIYRGLEETQYF.

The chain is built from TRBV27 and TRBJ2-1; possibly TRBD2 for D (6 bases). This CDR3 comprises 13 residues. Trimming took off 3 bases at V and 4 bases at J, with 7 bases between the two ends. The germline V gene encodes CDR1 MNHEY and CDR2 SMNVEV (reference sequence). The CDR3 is CASSFGTYNEQFF. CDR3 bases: TGTGCCAGCAGTTTTGGGACTTACAATGAGCAGTTCTTC.

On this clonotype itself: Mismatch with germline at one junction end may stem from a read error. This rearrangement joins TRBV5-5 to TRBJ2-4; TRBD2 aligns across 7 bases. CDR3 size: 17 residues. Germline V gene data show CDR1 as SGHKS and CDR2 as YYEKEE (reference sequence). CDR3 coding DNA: TGTGCCGGCAGCTTGAGGACCAACGGGAGGCCCAAAAACATTCAGTACTTC. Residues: CAGSLRTNGRPKNIQYF.

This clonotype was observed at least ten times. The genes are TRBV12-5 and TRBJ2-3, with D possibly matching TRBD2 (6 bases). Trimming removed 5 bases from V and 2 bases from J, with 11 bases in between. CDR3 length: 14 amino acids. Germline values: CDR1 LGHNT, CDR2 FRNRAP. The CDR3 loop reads CASGPGDSTDTQYF. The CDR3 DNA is TGTGCTAGTGGTCCGGGGGACTCCACAGATACGCAGTATTTT.

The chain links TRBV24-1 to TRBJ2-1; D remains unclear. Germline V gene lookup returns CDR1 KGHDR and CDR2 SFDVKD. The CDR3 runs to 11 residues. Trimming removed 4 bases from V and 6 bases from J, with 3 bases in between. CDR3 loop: CATSDLNEQFF. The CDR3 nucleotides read TGTGCCACCAGTGACCTCAATGAGCAGTTCTTC.

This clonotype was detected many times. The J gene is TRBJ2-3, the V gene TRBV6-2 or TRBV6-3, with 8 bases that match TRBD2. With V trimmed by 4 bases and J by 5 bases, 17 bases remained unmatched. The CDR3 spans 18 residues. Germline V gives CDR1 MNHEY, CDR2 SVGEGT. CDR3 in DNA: TGTGCCAGCAGTTTGAGCGGGAGCCCGGGGGGTCCACAAGATACGCAGTATTTT. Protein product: CASSLSGSPGGPQDTQYF.

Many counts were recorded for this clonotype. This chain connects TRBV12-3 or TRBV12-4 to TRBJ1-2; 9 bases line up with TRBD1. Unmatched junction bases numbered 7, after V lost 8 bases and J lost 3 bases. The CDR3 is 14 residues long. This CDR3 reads CASSNRGRDYGYTF. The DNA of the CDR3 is TGTGCCAGCTCAAACAGGGGGCGTGACTATGGCTACACCTTC.

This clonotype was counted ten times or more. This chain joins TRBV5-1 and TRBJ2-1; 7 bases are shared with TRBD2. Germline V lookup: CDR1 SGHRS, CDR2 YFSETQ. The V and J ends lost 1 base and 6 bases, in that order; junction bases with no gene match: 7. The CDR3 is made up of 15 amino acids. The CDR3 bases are TGCGCCAGCAGCTTGAGCTGGACTAGTTCCAATGAGCAGTTCTTC. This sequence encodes CASSLSWTSSNEQFF.

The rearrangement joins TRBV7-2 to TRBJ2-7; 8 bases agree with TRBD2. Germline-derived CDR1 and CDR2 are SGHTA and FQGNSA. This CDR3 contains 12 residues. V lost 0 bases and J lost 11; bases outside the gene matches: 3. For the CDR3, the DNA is TGTGCCAGCAGCTTAGCGTCGGGAGGGGAGTACTTC. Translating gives CASSLASGGEYF.

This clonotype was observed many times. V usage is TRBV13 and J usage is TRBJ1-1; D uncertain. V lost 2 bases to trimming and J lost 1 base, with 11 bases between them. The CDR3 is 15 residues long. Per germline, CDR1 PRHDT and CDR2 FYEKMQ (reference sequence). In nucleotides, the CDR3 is TGTGCCAGCAGCTTACTCCGGGAGAAGAACACTGAAGCTTTCTTT. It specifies CASSLLREKNTEAFF.

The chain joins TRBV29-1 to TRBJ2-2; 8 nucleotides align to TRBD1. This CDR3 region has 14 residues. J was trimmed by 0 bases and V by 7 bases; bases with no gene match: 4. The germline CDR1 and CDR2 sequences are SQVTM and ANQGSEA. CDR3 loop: CSGGQGANTGELFF. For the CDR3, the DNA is TGCAGCGGCGGACAGGGAGCGAACACCGGGGAGCTGTTTTTT.

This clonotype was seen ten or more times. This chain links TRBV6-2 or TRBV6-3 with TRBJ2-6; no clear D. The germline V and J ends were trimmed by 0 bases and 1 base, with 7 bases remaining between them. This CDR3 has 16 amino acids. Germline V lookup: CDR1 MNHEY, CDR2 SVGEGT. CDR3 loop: CASSYSIGSGANVLTF. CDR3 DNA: TGTGCCAGCAGTTACTCGATAGGGTCTGGGGCCAACGTCCTGACTTTC.

CDR3 sequence: CAWSGTADQPQHF. DNA of the CDR3: TGTGCCTGGAGCGGGACAGCCGATCAGCCCCAGCATTTT. The chain recombines TRBV30 with TRBJ1-5, with 7 positions matching TRBD1. Germline V gene data show CDR1 as GTSNPN and CDR2 as SVGIG (reference sequence). The CDR3 is 13 amino acids. After removal of 3 bases from V and 5 bases from J, the junction contained 4 bases not matched to a gene.

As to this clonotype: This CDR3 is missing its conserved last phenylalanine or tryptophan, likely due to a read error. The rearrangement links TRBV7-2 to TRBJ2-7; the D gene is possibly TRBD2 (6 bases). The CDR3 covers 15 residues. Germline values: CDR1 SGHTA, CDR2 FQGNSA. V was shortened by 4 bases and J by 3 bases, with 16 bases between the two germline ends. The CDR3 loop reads CASSSREPGVYEQYS. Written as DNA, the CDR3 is TGTGCCAGCAGCTCAAGAGAACCGGGGGTCTACGAGCAGTACTCC.